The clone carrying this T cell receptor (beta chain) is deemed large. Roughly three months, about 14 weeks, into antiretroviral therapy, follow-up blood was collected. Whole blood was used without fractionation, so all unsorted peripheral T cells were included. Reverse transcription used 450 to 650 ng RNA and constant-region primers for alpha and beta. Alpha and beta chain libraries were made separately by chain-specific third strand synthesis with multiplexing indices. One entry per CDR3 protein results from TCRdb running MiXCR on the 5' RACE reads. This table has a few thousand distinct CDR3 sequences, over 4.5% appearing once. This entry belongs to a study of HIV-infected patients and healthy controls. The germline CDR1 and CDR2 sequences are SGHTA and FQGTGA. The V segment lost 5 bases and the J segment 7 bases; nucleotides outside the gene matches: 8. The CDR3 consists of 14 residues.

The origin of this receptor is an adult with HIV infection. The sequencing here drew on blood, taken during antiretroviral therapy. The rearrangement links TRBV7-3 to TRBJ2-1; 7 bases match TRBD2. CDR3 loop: CASSRGGSWNEQFF. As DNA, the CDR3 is TGTGCCAGCAGCCGGGGCGGGAGTTGGAATGAGCAGTTCTTC.